This TCR beta chain was sequenced for a study of shared clonotypes between healthy human individuals (dated by TCRdb to 2020 to 2021). About the full investigation: A couple of women and a few men aged 18 to 49 years were included in the cohort. To increase sequencing depth and limit assay-specific biases, TCR repertoire library preparation and sequencing were carried out by different laboratories using diverse techniques. Each donor's leukapheresis produced roughly between about 0.9 and 9.5 billion PBMCs. The study deeply sequenced blood TCR repertoires of five healthy adults to estimate repertoire size and the extent of clonotype sharing between individuals. Per donor, three plates each were used for CD4 naive and CD4 memory, two for CD8 naive, and one for CD8 memory.

The CDR3 measures 15 amino acids from cysteine to phenylalanine. CDR3 DNA only is kept here, 45 bases in frame from base 1. V loses 3 bases, J loses 2 bases, and the germline ends lie 12 bases apart. From a lookup of the germline V gene, CDR1 and CDR2 are SGDLS and YYNGEE. Using the deep immunoSEQ assay, TCR CDR3 regions were amplified from genomic DNA by multiplex PCR. For each cell subset, the extracted genomic DNA was distributed evenly across all wells of several immunoSEQ 96-well plates, and each plate served as one replicate. For sorted subsets, 200 to 250 ng of genomic DNA, equivalent to some 33,000 T cell genomes, went into each replicate PCR. Purified libraries were measured with a Qubit 3.0 fluorometer, size-checked on a Bioanalyzer 2100, and measured again with the KAPA Library Quantification kit. Every immunoSEQ 96-well plate was sequenced on a dedicated single-read 150-cycle Illumina NextSeq 550 flow cell. The original pipeline was this. Because only junctional sequences without quality scores were contained in the immunoSEQ output, filtering matching that applied to full-length reads could not be performed. Sequences were annotated with PyIR, a Python wrapper for IgBLAST v1.9, using IMGT germline references to assign V/J genes and CDR3. Reads were filtered out if the reads had weak V/J assignments (E-value above 1e-6), no CDR3, stop codons, out-of-frame junctions, or ambiguous translated residues. V3J clonotypes were defined by identical inferred V gene, J gene, and CDR3 amino acid sequence. To compute the percentage overlap between repertoires, the number of shared unique clonotypes was divided by the size of the smaller repertoire. Three approaches were used to assess repertoire richness: RTK rarefaction, the Chao1 estimator, and Recon v2.1 estimates of unobserved clonotypes. Generation probabilities were computed with OLGA for all TCRbeta clonotypes obtained by the gDNA method from a handful of donors. Held by TCRdb, this immuneACCESS table contains in-frame sequences only and omits some clones. Under half of the omission traces to an unresolved V gene where checked; the cause of the rest is unknown. From that table come the V and J calls and clone size; the DNA was used to work out D and trimming. Present in this sample are roughly 650,000 clones, 96% of which were seen just once. 0.11% of the sample belongs to the ten largest clones.

CD8 naive samples were obtained by positive selection for CCR7 among CD45RO-negative cells, yielding a CD45RA+CCR7+ population from which TemRA cells were excluded. The donors were healthy, HIV-negative adults with no recently reported acute infections or vaccinations. Every donor was a Caucasian adult living in Nashville, Tennessee, USA. Blood was obtained by leukapheresis, after which PBMCs were separated by Ficoll-Histopaque density gradient centrifugation and cryopreserved in liquid nitrogen vapor phase. Analytical flow cytometry was used to check the purity and quantity of each magnetically sorted T cell population. Each sorted fraction had its genomic DNA isolated and then quantified by UV absorbance on a Nanodrop 2000c. The paper's findings and limits, for the study overall: Compared with non-shared clonotypes, clonotypes shared by all four sorted-subset donors had higher generation probabilities. Incomplete sequencing was indicated by rarefaction of sorted-subset datasets, despite the large sequencing depth. Larger estimated clonotype richness was generally found for naive subsets than for memory subsets. The small number of donors limited the genetic and exposure-history diversity represented. Pairwise subsampling led to the expectation that sequencing depth would affect the degree of clonotype sharing among donors. Sampling was restricted to blood, and TCR repertoires in tissues likely differ from the TCR repertoires found in blood. Sharing across several donors was observed for about 4.8% of naive CD4, over 3% of naive CD8, roughly 2.3% of memory CD4, and roughly 0.4% of memory CD8 clonotypes.

This clone was recorded once. There is no known antigen for this receptor. Base quality data are lacking; no much larger clone is found one base away. The specimen was naive CD8+ T cells sorted from blood. Read against the paper, the sample's cell subset or site label means: CD45RA+CCR7+. The clonotype originates from a woman in her thirties in good health. The chain links TRBV9 with TRBJ2-1; a tentative D match to TRBD2 spans 5 bases. The nucleotide sequence reads TGTGCCAGCAGCGGACGAAGCGGAACCTACAATGAGCAGTTCTTC. Its protein reads: CASSGRSGTYNEQFF.